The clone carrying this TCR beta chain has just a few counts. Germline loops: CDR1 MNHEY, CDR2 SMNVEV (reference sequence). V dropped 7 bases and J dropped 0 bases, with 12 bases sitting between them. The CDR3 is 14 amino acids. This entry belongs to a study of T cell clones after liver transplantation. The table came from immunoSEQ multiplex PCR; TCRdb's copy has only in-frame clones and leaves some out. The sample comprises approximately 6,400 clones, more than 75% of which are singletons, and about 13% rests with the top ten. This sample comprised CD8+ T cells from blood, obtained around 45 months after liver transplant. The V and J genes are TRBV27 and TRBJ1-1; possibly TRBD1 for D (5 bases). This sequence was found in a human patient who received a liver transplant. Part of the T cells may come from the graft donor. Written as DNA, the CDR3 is TGTGCCAGCAACCGGGGCCCAATGAACACTGAAGCTTTCTTT. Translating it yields CASNRGPMNTEAFF.